A single T cell receptor (beta chain) is shown here with its context. Antigen unknown. The CDR3 is 19 residues long. The germline V gene has CDR1 MGHRA and CDR2 YSYEKL. Trimming took 1 base from V and 6 from J; bases not matched to a gene: 14. This record belongs to a study of CD4 T cells in relation to SARS-CoV-2 and coronaviruses. TCRdb's copy holds only in-frame clones and misses some; the assay was immunoSEQ multiplex PCR. The sample yields 9,500 to 12,000 clones, approximately 78% seen once. Before the COVID-19 pandemic, during about 2010-2018, CD4+ T cells were taken from unexposed donors. After around nine days of culture, CD4+ T cells were isolated. Cells permitting, SARS-CoV-2 S/N and four cold-coronavirus spikes were tested on unexposed-donor CD4+ T cells.

This TCR was recovered from a human donor in good health. Sample: CD4+ T cells from PBMCs, cultured in vitro. This chain joins TRBV4-1 and TRBJ2-3; 12 positions match TRBD2. CDR3 coding DNA: TGCGCCAGCAGCCAAGCACCCTCCCTAGCGGGGGGGCCCGGGGATACGCAGTATTTT. It translates to CASSQAPSLAGGPGDTQYF.